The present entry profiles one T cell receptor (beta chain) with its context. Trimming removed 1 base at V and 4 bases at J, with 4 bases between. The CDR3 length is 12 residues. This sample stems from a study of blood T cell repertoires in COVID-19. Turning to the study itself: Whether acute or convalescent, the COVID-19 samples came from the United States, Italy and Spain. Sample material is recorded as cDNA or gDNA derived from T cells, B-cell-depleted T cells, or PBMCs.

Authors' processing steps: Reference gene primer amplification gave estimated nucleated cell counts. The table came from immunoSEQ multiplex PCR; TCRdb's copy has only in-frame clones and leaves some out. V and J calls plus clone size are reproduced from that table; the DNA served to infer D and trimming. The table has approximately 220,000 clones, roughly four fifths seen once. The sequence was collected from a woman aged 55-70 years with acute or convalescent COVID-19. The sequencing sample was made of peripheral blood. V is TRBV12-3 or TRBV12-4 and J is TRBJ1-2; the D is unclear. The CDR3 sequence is CASSLGVYGYTF. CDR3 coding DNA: TGTGCCAGCAGTTTAGGAGTCTATGGCTACACCTTC.